This T cell receptor beta chain was profiled in a study of CD8+ T cells in alopecia areata. Study outcomes and limitations: Alopecia totalis/universalis scalp especially showed more expanded CD8+ clones than normal scalp. Among the top 100, expanded CD8+ clones were significantly decreased by tofacitinib, as was scalp clonality. Amid tofacitinib therapy, many expanded lesional clones stayed present in scalp and blood.

Note on this clone: The antigen is undetermined. Sequence at one end of the junction differs from germline and may be a read error.

Described treatment: oral pan-JAK inhibitor, 5-10 mg twice daily. Sequencing templates came from extracted RNA that was reverse transcribed into cDNA. The repertoire was sequenced with immunoSEQ multiplex PCR; TCRdb's copy has only in-frame clones and lacks some. Seen here are about 200,000 clones, roughly 50% observed once, and the top ten hold under 7%. This CDR3 has 15 residues. The germline CDR1 and CDR2 sequences are MGHRA and YSYEKL. The chain uses TRBV4-1 and TRBJ1-5; tentative D call: TRBD1 (6 bases). The clonotype originates from a human donor with alopecia areata. The specimen comprised CD4+ T cells sorted from blood, sampled at week 24, from a patient treated with tofacitinib. The CDR3 DNA is TGCGCCAGCAGGCAAGTGGACCGGGACACCGAGGCCCAGCATTTT. It translates to CASRQVDRDTEAQHF.